Listed below are T cell receptor beta chains from one sample, sequenced in a study of beta chain features in type 1 diabetes. Sequencing used immunoSEQ multiplex PCR; TCRdb keeps in-frame clones, though not all of them. This table holds roughly 150,000 clones, over 9% found once. Sequenced: central memory CD4+ T cells from blood. These receptors originate from a man aged 25 to 40 with type 1 diabetes. CDR3s include the opening cysteine and the closing phenylalanine or tryptophan. D genes are given only for firm matches. A row's size may be missing; if present it is once, few, many or a size class.

clone_size: .
j_call: TRBJ2-5
v_call: TRBV29-1
d_call: .
cdr3_aa: CSVVRGGETQYF
cdr3_nt: TGCAGCGTTGTCAGGGGTGGAGAGACCCAGTACTTC

clone_size: .
j_call: TRBJ2-7
v_call: TRBV11-2
d_call: .
cdr3_aa: CASSLDRTTYEQYF
cdr3_nt: TGTGCCAGCAGCTTAGATCGTACTACCTACGAGCAGTACTTC

clone_size: .
j_call: TRBJ2-1
v_call: TRBV19
d_call: TRBD2
cdr3_aa: CASSPRTSGRAGEQFF
cdr3_nt: TGTGCCAGTAGTCCTCGGACTAGCGGGAGGGCGGGAGAGCAGTTCTTC

clone_size: .
j_call: TRBJ2-5
v_call: TRBV7-8
d_call: TRBD1
cdr3_aa: CASSRGQEETQYF
cdr3_nt: TGTGCCAGCAGCCGGGGACAGGAGGAGACCCAGTACTTC

clone_size: .
j_call: TRBJ2-7
v_call: TRBV13
d_call: .
cdr3_aa: CASSPGSPLYEQYF
cdr3_nt: TGTGCCAGCAGCCCCGGGTCCCCGCTCTACGAGCAGTACTTC

clone_size: few
j_call: TRBJ1-2
v_call: TRBV4-3
d_call: .
cdr3_aa: CASSQEEQTNYGYTF
cdr3_nt: TGCGCCAGCAGCCAAGAGGAGCAAACTAACTATGGCTACACCTTC

clone_size: few
j_call: TRBJ2-7
v_call: TRBV13
d_call: .
cdr3_aa: CASSAAVQGSYEQYF
cdr3_nt: TGTGCCAGCAGCGCAGCAGTTCAGGGGTCCTACGAGCAGTACTTC

clone_size: .
j_call: TRBJ2-5
v_call: TRBV5-4
d_call: .
cdr3_aa: CASSSRQGPGAQYF
cdr3_nt: TGTGCCAGCAGCTCCCGACAGGGCCCGGGGGCCCAGTACTTC

clone_size: .
j_call: TRBJ1-1
v_call: TRBV2
d_call: .
cdr3_aa: CASSLERGNTEAFF
cdr3_nt: TGTGCCAGCAGCCTTGAGCGGGGGAACACTGAAGCTTTCTTT

clone_size: few
j_call: TRBJ2-2
v_call: TRBV13
d_call: TRBD1
cdr3_aa: CASNTGTGNGELFF
cdr3_nt: TGTGCCAGCAACACCGGGACAGGGAACGGGGAGCTGTTTTTT

clone_size: .
j_call: TRBJ1-5
v_call: TRBV7-2
d_call: TRBD1
cdr3_aa: CASSLTGTGYSNQPQHF
cdr3_nt: TGTGCCAGCAGCCTGACTGGGACAGGCTATAGCAATCAGCCCCAGCATTTT

clone_size: few
j_call: TRBJ2-5
v_call: TRBV5-1
d_call: TRBD2
cdr3_aa: CASSVLAGGETQYF
cdr3_nt: TGCGCCAGCAGCGTCTTAGCGGGAGGAGAGACCCAGTACTTC

clone_size: few
j_call: TRBJ2-1
v_call: TRBV2
d_call: TRBD2
cdr3_aa: CASSRLAGGNEQFF
cdr3_nt: TGTGCCAGCAGCAGACTAGCGGGAGGAAATGAGCAGTTCTTC

clone_size: few
j_call: TRBJ1-4
v_call: TRBV4-3
d_call: .
cdr3_aa: CASSQDWAKKLFF
cdr3_nt: TGCGCCAGCAGCCAAGATTGGGCCAAAAAACTGTTTTTT

clone_size: few
j_call: TRBJ2-7
v_call: TRBV28
d_call: TRBD2
cdr3_aa: CASLAGGFHEQYF
cdr3_nt: TGTGCCAGTTTAGCGGGAGGTTTCCACGAGCAGTACTTC

clone_size: .
j_call: TRBJ2-1
v_call: TRBV6-6
d_call: .
cdr3_aa: CASSPHYISYNEQFF
cdr3_nt: TGTGCCAGCAGCCCCCACTACATCTCCTACAATGAGCAGTTCTTC

clone_size: few
j_call: TRBJ2-5
v_call: TRBV28
d_call: .
cdr3_aa: CAVLRDNQETQYF
cdr3_nt: TGTGCCGTCTTGAGAGACAACCAAGAGACCCAGTACTTC

clone_size: .
j_call: TRBJ2-1
v_call: TRBV6-1
d_call: .
cdr3_aa: CASSEVRVDEQFF
cdr3_nt: TGTGCCAGCAGTGAAGTCAGGGTTGACGAGCAGTTCTTC

clone_size: few
j_call: TRBJ2-3
v_call: TRBV30
d_call: TRBD2
cdr3_aa: CAWSVSAGTRHYTQYF
cdr3_nt: TGTGCCTGGAGTGTAAGTGCCGGGACTAGGCATTATACGCAGTATTTT

clone_size: few
j_call: TRBJ2-3
v_call: TRBV7-2
d_call: .
cdr3_aa: CASSTRGTVPDTQYF
cdr3_nt: TGTGCCAGCAGCACCCGGGGGACAGTTCCAGATACGCAGTATTTT

clone_size: few
j_call: TRBJ2-7
v_call: TRBV18
d_call: TRBD2
cdr3_aa: CASSQGSGRVEQYF
cdr3_nt: TGTGCCAGCTCCCAAGGGAGCGGGAGGGTCGAGCAGTACTTC

clone_size: .
j_call: TRBJ2-3
v_call: TRBV7-9
d_call: TRBD2
cdr3_aa: CASSSTSGIDTQYF
cdr3_nt: TGTGCCAGCAGCTCGACTAGCGGGATAGATACGCAGTATTTT

clone_size: .
j_call: TRBJ2-6
v_call: TRBV4-2
d_call: TRBD2
cdr3_aa: CASSRSGSLSGANVLTF
cdr3_nt: TGTGCCAGCAGCCGGAGCGGGAGCCTGAGTGGGGCCAACGTCCTGACTTTC

clone_size: few
j_call: TRBJ1-2
v_call: TRBV6-5
d_call: TRBD1
cdr3_aa: CASSSAGQGSYGYTF
cdr3_nt: TGTGCCAGCAGTAGCGCCGGACAGGGGAGCTATGGCTACACCTTC

clone_size: .
j_call: TRBJ2-1
v_call: TRBV28
d_call: TRBD1
cdr3_aa: CASSVGGPSYNEQFF
cdr3_nt: TGTGCCAGCAGTGTAGGGGGCCCCTCCTACAATGAGCAGTTCTTC

clone_size: .
j_call: TRBJ2-2
v_call: TRBV5-6
d_call: .
cdr3_aa: CASSAFYGGHNTGELFF
cdr3_nt: TGTGCCAGCAGCGCCTTTTACGGGGGGCACAACACCGGGGAGCTGTTTTTT

clone_size: few
j_call: TRBJ2-7
v_call: TRBV5-6
d_call: .
cdr3_aa: CASSPSGFSYEQYF
cdr3_nt: TGTGCCAGCAGCCCAAGCGGGTTCTCCTACGAGCAGTACTTC

clone_size: few
j_call: TRBJ1-1
v_call: TRBV28
d_call: TRBD1
cdr3_aa: CASSLGTGRSEAFF
cdr3_nt: TGTGCCAGCAGTTTAGGGACAGGGCGATCTGAAGCTTTCTTT

clone_size: few
j_call: TRBJ1-4
v_call: TRBV7-2
d_call: TRBD1
cdr3_aa: CASSRQGRDEKLFF
cdr3_nt: TGTGCCAGCAGCCGACAGGGGAGGGATGAAAAACTGTTTTTT

clone_size: few
j_call: TRBJ1-4
v_call: TRBV18
d_call: .
cdr3_aa: CASSPRAGGSNEKLFF
cdr3_nt: TGTGCCAGCTCACCACGGGCTGGGGGCAGTAATGAAAAACTGTTTTTT

clone_size: few
j_call: TRBJ2-7
v_call: TRBV7-9
d_call: .
cdr3_aa: CASSLAGSLYEQYF
cdr3_nt: TGTGCCAGCAGCTTAGCTGGCAGTCTCTACGAGCAGTACTTC

clone_size: few
j_call: TRBJ1-2
v_call: TRBV28
d_call: .
cdr3_aa: CASSSEGRLYGYTF
cdr3_nt: TGTGCCAGCAGTTCGGAGGGGAGGCTCTATGGCTACACCTTC

clone_size: .
j_call: TRBJ2-5
v_call: TRBV30
d_call: .
cdr3_aa: CAWARETQYF
cdr3_nt: TGTGCCTGGGCTCGGGAGACCCAGTACTTC

clone_size: .
j_call: TRBJ2-7
v_call: TRBV28
d_call: TRBD2
cdr3_aa: CASSAIVAGGVEQYF
cdr3_nt: TGTGCCAGCAGTGCCATTGTTGCGGGAGGTGTCGAGCAGTACTTC

clone_size: .
j_call: TRBJ2-5
v_call: TRBV5-4
d_call: TRBD2
cdr3_aa: CASSFSGSPQETQYF
cdr3_nt: TGTGCCAGCAGCTTTAGCGGGAGCCCCCAAGAGACCCAGTACTTC

clone_size: .
j_call: TRBJ2-2
v_call: TRBV18
d_call: TRBD2
cdr3_aa: CASSPASGQEAGELFF
cdr3_nt: TGTGCCAGCTCACCAGCTAGCGGACAAGAAGCCGGGGAGCTGTTTTTT

clone_size: few
j_call: TRBJ2-3
v_call: TRBV30
d_call: TRBD2
cdr3_aa: CAWSLTSEWAYF
cdr3_nt: TGTGCCTGGAGCCTAACTAGCGAATGGGCGTATTTT

clone_size: few
j_call: TRBJ1-4
v_call: TRBV19
d_call: TRBD1
cdr3_aa: CASRKRTGANEKLFF
cdr3_nt: TGTGCCAGTAGAAAAAGGACAGGGGCCAATGAAAAACTGTTTTTT

clone_size: .
j_call: TRBJ2-6
v_call: TRBV28
d_call: .
cdr3_aa: CASRLDRGSSSGANVLTF
cdr3_nt: TGTGCCAGCAGATTGGACAGAGGATCAAGCTCTGGGGCCAACGTCCTGACTTTC

clone_size: many
j_call: TRBJ1-1
v_call: TRBV5-1
d_call: .
cdr3_aa: CASRQGQLNTEAFF
cdr3_nt: TGCGCCAGCAGACAAGGACAGCTTAACACTGAAGCTTTCTTT

clone_size: .
j_call: TRBJ1-1
v_call: TRBV5-1
d_call: .
cdr3_aa: CASSLALTGNTEAFF
cdr3_nt: TGCGCCAGCAGCTTGGCCCTTACAGGGAACACTGAAGCTTTCTTT

clone_size: .
j_call: TRBJ2-7
v_call: TRBV5-1
d_call: TRBD2
cdr3_aa: CASSLTSGSYEQYF
cdr3_nt: TGCGCCAGCAGCTTGACGAGCGGGAGCTACGAGCAGTACTTC

clone_size: few
j_call: TRBJ2-7
v_call: TRBV7-2
d_call: TRBD2
cdr3_aa: CASSPRLAGEQYF
cdr3_nt: TGTGCCAGCAGCCCGCGACTAGCTGGGGAGCAGTACTTC

clone_size: few
j_call: TRBJ1-5
v_call: TRBV5-1
d_call: .
cdr3_aa: CASSLTGHLNQPQHF
cdr3_nt: TGCGCCAGCAGCTTGACAGGGCACCTCAATCAGCCCCAGCATTTT

clone_size: few
j_call: TRBJ2-3
v_call: TRBV28
d_call: .
cdr3_aa: CASSWAGPSTDTQYF
cdr3_nt: TGTGCCAGCAGTTGGGCAGGCCCTAGCACAGATACGCAGTATTTT

clone_size: few
j_call: TRBJ1-1
v_call: TRBV5-6
d_call: .
cdr3_aa: CASSFGGRGSYTEAFF
cdr3_nt: TGTGCCAGCAGCTTCGGCGGTAGGGGCTCGTACACTGAAGCTTTCTTT

clone_size: .
j_call: TRBJ1-5
v_call: TRBV30
d_call: TRBD1
cdr3_aa: CAWSLRDRGQEQPQHF
cdr3_nt: TGTGCCTGGAGTCTACGGGACAGGGGGCAAGAACAGCCCCAGCATTTT

clone_size: few
j_call: TRBJ1-5
v_call: TRBV28
d_call: .
cdr3_aa: CATVLGDQPQHF
cdr3_nt: TGTGCCACCGTCCTAGGGGATCAGCCCCAGCATTTT

clone_size: few
j_call: TRBJ2-7
v_call: TRBV29-1
d_call: .
cdr3_aa: CSVESSDEQYF
cdr3_nt: TGCAGCGTTGAATCAAGCGACGAGCAGTACTTC

clone_size: .
j_call: TRBJ2-1
v_call: TRBV15
d_call: TRBD2
cdr3_aa: CATSTAGEGYNEQFF
cdr3_nt: TGTGCCACCAGCACAGCGGGAGAAGGATACAATGAGCAGTTCTTC

clone_size: few
j_call: TRBJ1-4
v_call: TRBV7-3
d_call: TRBD1
cdr3_aa: CASSLSLGPGTGNEKLFF
cdr3_nt: TGTGCCAGCAGCTTAAGTCTCGGTCCCGGGACAGGGAATGAAAAACTGTTTTTT

clone_size: few
j_call: TRBJ2-7
v_call: TRBV5-6
d_call: .
cdr3_aa: CASSFGGGRQSYEQYF
cdr3_nt: TGTGCCAGCAGCTTTGGCGGAGGGCGACAAAGCTACGAGCAGTACTTC

clone_size: .
j_call: TRBJ1-2
v_call: TRBV28
d_call: .
cdr3_aa: CASINPAAGQPYGYTF
cdr3_nt: TGTGCCAGCATCAACCCCGCTGCTGGGCAGCCCTATGGCTACACCTTC

clone_size: few
j_call: TRBJ2-5
v_call: TRBV27
d_call: TRBD2
cdr3_aa: CASSPRLAGVEETQYF
cdr3_nt: TGTGCCAGCAGTCCCCGACTAGCGGGAGTGGAAGAGACCCAGTACTTC

clone_size: .
j_call: TRBJ2-7
v_call: TRBV6-5
d_call: TRBD1
cdr3_aa: CASREPGQGYEQYF
cdr3_nt: TGTGCCAGCAGGGAACCGGGACAGGGCTACGAGCAGTACTTC

clone_size: few
j_call: TRBJ2-5
v_call: TRBV19
d_call: .
cdr3_aa: CASSFGQEGRETQYF
cdr3_nt: TGTGCCAGTAGCTTCGGACAGGAGGGGAGGGAGACCCAGTACTTC

clone_size: .
j_call: TRBJ2-7
v_call: TRBV7-2
d_call: TRBD1
cdr3_aa: CASSRTGTGGYEQYF
cdr3_nt: TGTGCCAGCAGCCGTACCGGGACAGGGGGGTACGAGCAGTACTTC

clone_size: .
j_call: TRBJ2-7
v_call: TRBV7-6
d_call: .
cdr3_aa: CASSRGHFYEQYF
cdr3_nt: TGTGCCAGCAGCCGGGGACACTTTTACGAGCAGTACTTC

clone_size: .
j_call: TRBJ2-5
v_call: TRBV2
d_call: .
cdr3_aa: CASLTRTTYQETQYF
cdr3_nt: TGTGCCAGCCTTACAAGAACAACGTACCAAGAGACCCAGTACTTC

clone_size: .
j_call: TRBJ2-1
v_call: TRBV5-1
d_call: .
cdr3_aa: CASSSGSSDNEQFF
cdr3_nt: TGCGCCAGCAGCTCAGGATCCAGTGACAATGAGCAGTTCTTC